The clone carrying this T cell receptor beta chain was picked up many times. The data belong to a study of T cells in Graves' hyperthyroidism and ophthalmopathy. The study excluded patients with uncontrolled infection, other autoimmune disease, pregnancy or lactation. The study based diagnoses on clinical symptoms, serum thyroxine and TRAb, thyroid ultrasound and orbital computed tomography. Germline CDR1 reads DFQATT; CDR2 reads SNEGSKA (reference sequence). The CDR3 contains 17 residues. V was pared by 5 bases and J by 1 base, with 24 bases between. The TCR beta CDR3 regions underwent amplification using RNA transcripts as the source. When the TCR CDR3 underwent first-round RT-PCR, the HTBI primer set was used. TCRdb ran MiXCR on the multiplex PCR reads and lists one entry per CDR3 protein. The repertoire holds 550,000 to 700,000 distinct CDR3 sequences, around 45% seen once, with around 20% in the top ten.

The chain employs TRBV20-1 and TRBJ2-7, with D perhaps TRBD2 (6 bases). Sequences were obtained from peripheral blood or thyroid tissue (not recorded which). The origin of this receptor is an adult woman with Graves' disease, either hyperthyroidism or ophthalmopathy (not recorded which). CDR3 coding DNA: TGCAGTGCTCCAGTGCGGGACCCAGGGATGTGGTCCTACGAGCAGTACTTC. Translation: CSAPVRDPGMWSYEQYF.